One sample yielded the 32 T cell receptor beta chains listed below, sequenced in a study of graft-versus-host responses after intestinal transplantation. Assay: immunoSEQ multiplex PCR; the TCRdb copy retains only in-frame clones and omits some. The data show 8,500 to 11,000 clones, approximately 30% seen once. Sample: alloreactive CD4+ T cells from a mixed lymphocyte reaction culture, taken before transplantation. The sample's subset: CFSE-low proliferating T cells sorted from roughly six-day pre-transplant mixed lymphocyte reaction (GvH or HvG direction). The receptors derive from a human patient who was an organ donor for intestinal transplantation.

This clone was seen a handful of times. CDR3 loop: CAISPTDYEQYF. The CDR3 DNA is TGTGCCATCAGTCCCACGGACTACGAGCAGTACTTC. The V call is TRBV10-3, the J call TRBJ2-7, with unresolved D. This CDR3 contains 12 residues. V was shortened by 5 bases and J by 3 bases, with 8 bases between the two germline ends. Germline lookup yields CDR1 ENHRY and CDR2 SYGVKD.

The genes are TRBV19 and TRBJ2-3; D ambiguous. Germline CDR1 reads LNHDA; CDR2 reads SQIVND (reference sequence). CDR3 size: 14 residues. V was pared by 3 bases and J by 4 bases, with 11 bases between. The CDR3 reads CASSMYPPPDTQYF. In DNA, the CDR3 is TGTGCCAGTAGTATGTACCCTCCTCCAGATACGCAGTATTTT.

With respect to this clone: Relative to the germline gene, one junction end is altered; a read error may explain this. CDR3 loop: CASSPDRGNEQFF. CDR3 bases: TGTGCTAGCAGCCCAGACAGGGGTAATGAGCAGTTCTTC. The chain recombines TRBV7-7 with TRBJ2-1; 8 bases are shared with TRBD1. The V gene's germline CDR1 is SSHAT and CDR2 FNYEAQ (reference sequence). The CDR3 covers 13 residues.

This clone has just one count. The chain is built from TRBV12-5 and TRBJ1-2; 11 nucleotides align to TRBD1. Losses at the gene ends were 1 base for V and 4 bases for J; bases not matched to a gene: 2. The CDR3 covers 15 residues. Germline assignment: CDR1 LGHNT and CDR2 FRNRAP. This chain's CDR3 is CASGLGTGGAYGYTF. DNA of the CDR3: TGTGCTAGTGGTTTGGGGACAGGGGGCGCCTATGGCTACACCTTC.

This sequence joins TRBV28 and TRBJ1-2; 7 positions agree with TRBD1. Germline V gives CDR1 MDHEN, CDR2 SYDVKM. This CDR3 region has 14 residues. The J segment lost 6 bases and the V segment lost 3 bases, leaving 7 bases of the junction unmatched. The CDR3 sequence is CASSFTGDPHGYTF. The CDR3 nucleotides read TGTGCCAGCAGTTTTACAGGGGACCCACATGGCTACACCTTC.

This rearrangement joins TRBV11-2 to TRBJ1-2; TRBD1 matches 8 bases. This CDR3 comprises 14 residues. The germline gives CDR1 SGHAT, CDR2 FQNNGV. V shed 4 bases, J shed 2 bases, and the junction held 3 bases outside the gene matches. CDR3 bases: TGTGCCAGCAGCTCCAGGGGGCTAAACTATGGCTACACCTTC. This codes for CASSSRGLNYGYTF.

This CDR3 is CASSVARDTEAFF. In nucleotides, the CDR3 is TGTGCCAGCAGCGTAGCCAGGGACACTGAAGCTTTCTTT. The chain employs TRBV9 and TRBJ1-1; D may be TRBD1 (5 bases). V lost 0 bases and J 3 bases, leaving 6 bases between the germline ends. Germline loops: CDR1 SGDLS, CDR2 YYNGEE. The CDR3 loop spans 13 amino acids. Variable domain in full (rest from reference TRBV9 and TRBJ1-1): DSGVTQTPKHLITATGQRVTLRCSPRSGDLSVYWYQQSLDQGLQFLIQYYNGEERAKGNILERFSAQQFPDLHSELNLSSLELGDSALYFCASSVARDTEAFFGQGTRLTVV.

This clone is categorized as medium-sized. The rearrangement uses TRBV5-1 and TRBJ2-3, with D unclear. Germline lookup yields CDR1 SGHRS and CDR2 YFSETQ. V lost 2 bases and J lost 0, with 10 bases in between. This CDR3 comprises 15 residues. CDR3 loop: CASSFAASSTDTQYF. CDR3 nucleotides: TGCGCCAGCAGCTTCGCGGCTTCTAGCACAGATACGCAGTATTTT.

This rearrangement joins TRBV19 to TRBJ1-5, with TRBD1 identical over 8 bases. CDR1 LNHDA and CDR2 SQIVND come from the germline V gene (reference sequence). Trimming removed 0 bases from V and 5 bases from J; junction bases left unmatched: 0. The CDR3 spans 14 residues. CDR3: CASSIDRGHQPQHF. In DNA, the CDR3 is TGTGCCAGTAGTATAGACAGGGGGCATCAGCCCCAGCATTTT.

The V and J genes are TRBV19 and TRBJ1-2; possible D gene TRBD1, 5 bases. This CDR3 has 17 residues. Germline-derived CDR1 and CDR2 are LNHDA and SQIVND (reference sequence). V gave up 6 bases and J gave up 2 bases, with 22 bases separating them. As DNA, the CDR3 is TGTGCCAGTAGGCCCAGGGACTGGACCCTCTTAAACTATGGCTACACCTTC. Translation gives CASRPRDWTLLNYGYTF.

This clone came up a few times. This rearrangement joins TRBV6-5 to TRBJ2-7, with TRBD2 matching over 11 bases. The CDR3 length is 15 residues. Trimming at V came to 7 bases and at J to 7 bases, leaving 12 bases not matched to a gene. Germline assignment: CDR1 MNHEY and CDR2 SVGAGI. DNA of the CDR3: TGTGCCAGCATTCGGGATAGCGGGGGGGCTGGTGAGCAGTACTTC. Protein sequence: CASIRDSGGAGEQYF.

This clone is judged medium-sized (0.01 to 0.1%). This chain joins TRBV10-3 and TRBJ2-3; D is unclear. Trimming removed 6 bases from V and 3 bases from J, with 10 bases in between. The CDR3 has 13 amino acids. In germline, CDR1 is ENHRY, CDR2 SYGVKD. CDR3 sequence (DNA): TGTGCCATCAGCCAGGCAGGAACAGATACGCAGTATTTT. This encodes CAISQAGTDTQYF.

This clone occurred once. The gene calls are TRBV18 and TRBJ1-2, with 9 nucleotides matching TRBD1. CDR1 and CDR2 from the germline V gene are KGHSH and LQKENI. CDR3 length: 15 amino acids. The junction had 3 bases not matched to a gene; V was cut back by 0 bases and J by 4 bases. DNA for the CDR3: TGTGCCAGCTCACCACCGGGGACAGGGCCCTATGGCTACACCTTC. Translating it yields CASSPPGTGPYGYTF.

CDR3 protein: CASSESKGLAGSTDTQYF. For the CDR3, the DNA is TGCGCCAGCAGTGAGTCGAAGGGACTAGCGGGATCAACAGATACGCAGTATTTT. The rearrangement joins TRBV10-1 to TRBJ2-3, with 13 bases matching TRBD2. Per germline, CDR1 WNHNN and CDR2 SYGVQD (reference sequence). With V trimmed by 0 bases and J by 3 bases, 6 bases remained unmatched. This CDR3 is built from 18 residues.

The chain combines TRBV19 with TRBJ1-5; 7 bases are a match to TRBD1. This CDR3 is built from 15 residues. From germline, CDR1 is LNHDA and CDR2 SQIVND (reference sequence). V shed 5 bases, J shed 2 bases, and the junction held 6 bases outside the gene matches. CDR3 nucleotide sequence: TGTGCCAGTAGTGCTAAGGGGGCTGGCAATCAGCCCCAGCATTTT. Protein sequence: CASSAKGAGNQPQHF.

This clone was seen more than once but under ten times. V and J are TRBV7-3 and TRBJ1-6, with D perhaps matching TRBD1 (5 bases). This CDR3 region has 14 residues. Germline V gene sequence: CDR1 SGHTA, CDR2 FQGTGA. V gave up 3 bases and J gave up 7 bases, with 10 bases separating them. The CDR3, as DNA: TGTGCCAGCAGCTTGGGAGGGGTGAATTCACCCCTCCACTTT. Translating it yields CASSLGGVNSPLHF.

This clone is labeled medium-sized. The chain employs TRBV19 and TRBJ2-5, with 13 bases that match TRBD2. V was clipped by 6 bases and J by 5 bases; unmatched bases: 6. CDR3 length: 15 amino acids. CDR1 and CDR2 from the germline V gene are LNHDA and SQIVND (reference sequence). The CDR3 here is CASRTGLAGSETQYF. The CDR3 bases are TGTGCCAGTAGGACGGGACTAGCGGGATCGGAGACCCAGTACTTC.

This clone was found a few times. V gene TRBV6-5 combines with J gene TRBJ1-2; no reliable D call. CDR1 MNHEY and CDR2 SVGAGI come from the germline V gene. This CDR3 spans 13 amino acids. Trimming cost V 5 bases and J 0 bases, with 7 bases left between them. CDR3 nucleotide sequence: TGTGCCAGCAGTGAAGACACTAACTATGGCTACACCTTC. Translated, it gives CASSEDTNYGYTF.

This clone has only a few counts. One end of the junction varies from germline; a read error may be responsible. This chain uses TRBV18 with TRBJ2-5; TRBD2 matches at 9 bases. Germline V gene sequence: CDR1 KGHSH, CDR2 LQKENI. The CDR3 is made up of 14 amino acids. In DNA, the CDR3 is TGTGCCAGCTCACGACAACCGGGACTAGCCAATGACAACTTC. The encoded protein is CASSRQPGLANDNF.

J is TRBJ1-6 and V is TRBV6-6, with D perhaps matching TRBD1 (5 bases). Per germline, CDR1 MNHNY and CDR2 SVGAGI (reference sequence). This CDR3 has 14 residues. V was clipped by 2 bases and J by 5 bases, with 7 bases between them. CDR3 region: CASSYRDHNSPLHF. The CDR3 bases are TGTGCCAGCAGTTACCGGGACCATAATTCACCCCTCCACTTT.

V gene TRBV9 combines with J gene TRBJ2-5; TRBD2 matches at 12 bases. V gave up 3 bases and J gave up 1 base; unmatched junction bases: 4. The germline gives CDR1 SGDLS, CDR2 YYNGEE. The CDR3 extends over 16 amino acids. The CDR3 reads CASSGRGLAGQETQYF. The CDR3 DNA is TGTGCCAGCAGCGGGAGGGGACTAGCGGGCCAAGAGACCCAGTACTTC.

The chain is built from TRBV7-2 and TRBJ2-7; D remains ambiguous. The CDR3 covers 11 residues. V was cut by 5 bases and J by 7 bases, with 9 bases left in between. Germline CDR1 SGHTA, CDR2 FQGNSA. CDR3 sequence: CASSLHSEQYF. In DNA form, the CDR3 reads TGTGCCAGCAGCCTACATTCTGAGCAGTACTTC.

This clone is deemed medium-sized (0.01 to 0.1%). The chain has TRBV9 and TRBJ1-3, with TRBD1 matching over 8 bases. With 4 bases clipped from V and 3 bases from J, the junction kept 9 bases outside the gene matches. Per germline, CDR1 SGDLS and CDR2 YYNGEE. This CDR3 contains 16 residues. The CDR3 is CASSRHRQGNGNTIYF. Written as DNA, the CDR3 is TGTGCCAGCAGCCGCCACCGACAGGGGAATGGAAACACCATATATTTT.

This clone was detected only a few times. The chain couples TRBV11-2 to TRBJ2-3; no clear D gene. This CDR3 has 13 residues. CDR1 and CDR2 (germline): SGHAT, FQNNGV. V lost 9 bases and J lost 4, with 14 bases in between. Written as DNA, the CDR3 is TGTGCCAGTTCATATGGGTATTCAGATACGCAGTATTTT. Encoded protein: CASSYGYSDTQYF.

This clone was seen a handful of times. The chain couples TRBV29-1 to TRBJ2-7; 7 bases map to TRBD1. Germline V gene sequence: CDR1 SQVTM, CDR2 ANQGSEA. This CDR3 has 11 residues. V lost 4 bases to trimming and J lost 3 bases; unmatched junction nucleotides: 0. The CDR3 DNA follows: TGCAGCGTTGCAGGGGGCTACGAGCAGTACTTC. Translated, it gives CSVAGGYEQYF.

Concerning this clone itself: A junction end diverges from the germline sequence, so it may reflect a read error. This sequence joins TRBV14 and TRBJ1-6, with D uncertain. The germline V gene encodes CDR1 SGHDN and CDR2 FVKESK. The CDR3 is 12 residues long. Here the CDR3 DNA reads TGTGCCAGCGGCCAGTTAAATTCACCCCTCCACTTT. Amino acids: CASGQLNSPLHF.

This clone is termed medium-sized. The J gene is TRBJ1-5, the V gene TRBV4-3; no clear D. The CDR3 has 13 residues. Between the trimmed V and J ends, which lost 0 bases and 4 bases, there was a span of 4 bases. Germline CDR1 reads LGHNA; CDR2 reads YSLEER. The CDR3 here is CASSQDLNQPQHF. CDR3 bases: TGCGCCAGCAGCCAAGATCTTAATCAGCCCCAGCATTTT.

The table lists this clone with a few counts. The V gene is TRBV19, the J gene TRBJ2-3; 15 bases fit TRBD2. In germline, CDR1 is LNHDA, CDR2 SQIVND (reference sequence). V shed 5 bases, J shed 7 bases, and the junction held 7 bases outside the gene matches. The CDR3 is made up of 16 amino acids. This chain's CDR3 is CASSPGTSGGLNTQYF. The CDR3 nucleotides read TGTGCCAGTAGTCCGGGGACTAGCGGGGGGCTTAATACGCAGTATTTT.

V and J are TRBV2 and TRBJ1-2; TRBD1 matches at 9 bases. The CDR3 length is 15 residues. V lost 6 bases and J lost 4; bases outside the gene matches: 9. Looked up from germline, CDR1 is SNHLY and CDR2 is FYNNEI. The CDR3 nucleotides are TGTGCCAGCAGGTGGATCGGACAGGGGTCCTATGGCTACACCTTC. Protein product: CASRWIGQGSYGYTF.

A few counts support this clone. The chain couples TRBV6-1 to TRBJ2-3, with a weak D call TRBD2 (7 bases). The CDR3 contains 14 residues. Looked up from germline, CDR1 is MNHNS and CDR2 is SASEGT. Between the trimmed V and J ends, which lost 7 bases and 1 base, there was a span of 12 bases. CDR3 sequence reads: CASTAGAGTDTQYF. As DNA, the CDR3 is TGTGCCAGCACTGCGGGGGCTGGCACAGATACGCAGTATTTT.

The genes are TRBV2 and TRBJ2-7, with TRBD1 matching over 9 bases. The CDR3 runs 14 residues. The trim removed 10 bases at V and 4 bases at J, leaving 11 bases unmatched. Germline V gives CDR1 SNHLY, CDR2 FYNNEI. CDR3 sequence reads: CATSPLQGAYEQYF. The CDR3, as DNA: TGTGCCACCTCACCGCTACAGGGGGCTTACGAGCAGTACTTC. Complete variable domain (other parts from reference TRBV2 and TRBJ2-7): EPEVTQTPSHQVTQMGQEVILRCVPISNHLYFYWYRQILGQKVEFLVSFYNNEISEKSEIFDDQFSVERPDGSNFTLKIRSTKLEDSAMYFCATSPLQGAYEQYFGPGTRLTVT.

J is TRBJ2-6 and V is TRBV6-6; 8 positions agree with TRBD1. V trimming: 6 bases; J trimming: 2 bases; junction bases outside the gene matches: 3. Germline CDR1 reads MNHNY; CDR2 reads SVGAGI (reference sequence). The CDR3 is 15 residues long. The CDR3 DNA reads TGTGCCAGCAGGTCAGGGGGCGCTGGGGCCAACGTCCTGACTTTC. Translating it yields CASRSGGAGANVLTF.